These 29 T cell receptor beta chains share one sample of origin, sequenced in a study of regulatory T cells in long-lasting Graves disease. CDR3-region Arm-PCR and iRepertoire HTBI primers produced the TCR beta libraries. TCRdb re-called the multiplex PCR reads with MiXCR, one entry per CDR3 protein. There are about 340,000 distinct CDR3 sequences in the sample; about 20% occur only once, and 25% to 35% lies in the top ten. As to time point: persistent/refractory GD, antithyroid drugs over 5 years with positive TRAb. After RNA was extracted from PBMCs, the TCR library was made from it. The material sequenced was peripheral blood mononuclear cells (PBMCs), taken when the disease was refractory, from a patient treated with antithyroid drugs. These TCRs come from a female donor with Graves disease.

The table lists this clonotype with a few counts. The chain combines TRBV6-1 with TRBJ1-5; tentative D call: TRBD1 (5 bases). The germline CDR1 and CDR2 sequences are MNHNS and SASEGT. The CDR3 is 15 amino acids. The V end lost 4 bases, the J end lost 1 base, and 11 bases lay between the germline ends. CDR3 DNA sequence: TGTGCCAGCAGTGCGGTTTCAGGGAGCAATCAGCCCCAGCATTTT. This sequence encodes CASSAVSGSNQPQHF.

The chain uses TRBV12-3 or TRBV12-4 and TRBJ1-2; D uncertain. The CDR3 length is 15 residues. V lost 2 bases and J 2 bases, leaving 12 bases between the germline ends. For the CDR3, the DNA is TGTGCCAGCAGTTTAACGTCCAGTCCCAACTATGGCTACACCTTC. Its translation is CASSLTSSPNYGYTF.

This clonotype was counted at least ten times. The CDR3 region has the DNA TGTGCCAGCAGTGAACCGACAGGACCAAGCAATCAGCCCCAGCATTTT. Its protein product is CASSEPTGPSNQPQHF. The rearrangement uses TRBV6-2 or TRBV6-3 and TRBJ1-5; D is possibly TRBD1 (6 bases). The CDR3 length is 16 residues. The germline CDR1 and CDR2 sequences are MNHEY and SVGEGT. V lost 5 bases to trimming and J lost 1 base, with 15 bases between them.

This clonotype was recorded many times. The chain uses TRBV28 and TRBJ1-6, with 8 bases matching TRBD1. After removal of 5 bases from V and 2 bases from J, the junction contained 11 bases not matched to a gene. The CDR3 contains 18 residues. Germline CDR1 and CDR2: MDHEN and SYDVKM. Here the CDR3 reads CASSAGQGGIAYNSPLHF. The CDR3 nucleotides are TGTGCCAGCAGTGCCGGACAGGGAGGTATAGCCTATAATTCACCCCTCCACTTT.

This clonotype occurred a few times. This chain joins TRBV12-3 or TRBV12-4 and TRBJ2-3; D is unresolved. Trimming removed 6 bases from V and 6 bases from J, with 7 bases in between. The CDR3 has 11 amino acids. The CDR3 DNA reads TGTGCCAGCAGAAAGGCCGATACGCAGTATTTT. This gives the protein CASRKADTQYF.

This clonotype was counted ten times or more. V is TRBV2 and J is TRBJ1-5; D is undetermined. This CDR3 region has 13 residues. Germline V gene data show CDR1 as SNHLY and CDR2 as FYNNEI. The V gene lost 7 bases and the J gene lost 0 bases, with 7 bases spanning the gap. CDR3 loop: CASKRFSNQPQHF. CDR3 DNA: TGTGCCAGCAAGAGGTTTAGCAATCAGCCCCAGCATTTT. The full variable domain, rest sourced from reference TRBV2 and TRBJ1-5, is EPEVTQTPSHQVTQMGQEVILRCVPISNHLYFYWYRQILGQKVEFLVSFYNNEISEKSEIFDDQFSVERPDGSNFTLKIRSTKLEDSAMYFCASKRFSNQPQHFGDGTRLSIL.

This clonotype was observed a few times. V and J are TRBV6-1 and TRBJ2-7, with 8 bases that match TRBD1. This CDR3 spans 13 amino acids. The V gene end was trimmed by 8 bases and the J gene end by 2 bases; junction bases not matched to a gene: 5. Germline V gene sequence: CDR1 MNHNS, CDR2 SASEGT. CDR3 nucleotides: TGTGCCAGCGGGACAGGCAACACCTACGAGCAGTACTTC. Translated: CASGTGNTYEQYF.

In its sample, this clonotype was seen a few times. The chain employs TRBV11-2 and TRBJ1-2, with 12 bases aligning to TRBD1. The J segment lost 8 bases and the V segment lost 1 base, leaving 8 bases of the junction unmatched. The CDR3 is 16 amino acids. Germline lookup yields CDR1 SGHAT and CDR2 FQNNGV. The CDR3 DNA follows: TGTGCCAGCAGCTTAGGAGGGGACAGGGGGCACAGGGGCTACACCTTC. Amino acid sequence: CASSLGGDRGHRGYTF.

This clonotype was seen more than once but under ten times. A junction end diverges from the germline sequence, so it may reflect a read error. The chain couples TRBV5-1 to TRBJ1-2; D not resolved. The CDR3 has 13 amino acids. The V gene's germline CDR1 is SGHRS and CDR2 YFSETQ. CDR3 DNA: TGTGCCAGCAGCATAAGGGCGCGGGATGGCTACACCTTC. Its protein product is CASSIRARDGYTF.

Ten or more counts support this clonotype. Mismatch with germline at one junction end may stem from a read error. This sequence joins TRBV3-1 and TRBJ1-1; D call uncertain. CDR3 length: 11 amino acids. Germline V gene sequence: CDR1 LGHDT, CDR2 YNNKEL (reference sequence). In DNA, the CDR3 is TGTGCCAGCAGCCAAGGGAGGGCAACATCTTTT. As protein: CASSQGRATSF.

The sample holds many counts of this clonotype. The rearrangement joins TRBV6-1 to TRBJ1-5; 8 bases fit TRBD1. The trim removed 4 bases at V and 7 bases at J, leaving 3 bases unmatched. Germline-derived CDR1 and CDR2 are MNHNS and SASEGT. CDR3 length: 13 amino acids. The CDR3 protein is CASSGQGSQPQHF. The CDR3 region has the DNA TGTGCCAGCAGTGGACAGGGGAGCCAGCCCCAGCATTTT.

At least ten counts were recorded for this clonotype. The genes are TRBV7-9 and TRBJ2-7, with TRBD1 matching over 7 bases. Germline CDR1 SEHNR, CDR2 FQNEAQ (reference sequence). The CDR3 is 14 amino acids. J gave up 4 bases and V 5 bases, and 8 bases lay outside the gene matches. For the CDR3, the DNA is TGTGCCAGCAGCCGCCGACAGGGCGGGTACGAGCAGTACTTC. It encodes CASSRRQGGYEQYF.

The chain carries TRBV24-1 and TRBJ2-2; D not certain. Between the trimmed V and J ends, which lost 4 bases and 5 bases, there was a span of 13 bases. Germline V lookup: CDR1 KGHDR, CDR2 SFDVKD. The CDR3 totals 15 residues. This CDR3 reads CATSDRNLGTGELFF. Written as DNA, the CDR3 is TGTGCCACCAGTGACCGTAATTTGGGGACCGGGGAGCTGTTTTTT.

In this sample, this clonotype turned up many times. The genes are TRBV10-3 and TRBJ1-1; no reliable D call. Germline V lookup: CDR1 ENHRY, CDR2 SYGVKD. The germline V and J ends were trimmed by 2 bases and 11 bases, with 30 bases remaining between them. This CDR3 region has 18 residues. Here the CDR3 reads CAISEPRKRRHDSESAFF. CDR3 in DNA: TGTGCCATCAGTGAGCCACGAAAGCGCCGCCACGATTCCGAGTCGGCTTTCTTT.

CDR3 bases: TGCGCCAGCAGCCCGGTCGCATATAATTCACCCCTCCACTTT. Its protein is CASSPVAYNSPLHF. J is TRBJ1-6 and V is TRBV4-1; D is undetermined. CDR3 length equals 14 residues. The V end lost 4 bases, the J end lost 4 bases, and 8 bases lay between the germline ends. From germline, CDR1 is MGHRA and CDR2 YSYEKL.

About this clonotype: This probably arose from a read error, given a far larger clone one base away. This sequence joins TRBV6-2 or TRBV6-3 and TRBJ1-1, with D tentatively TRBD1 (5 bases). The CDR3 extends over 13 amino acids. Germline lookup yields CDR1 MNHEY and CDR2 SVGEGT. CDR3: CASSQNQRTPTSF. The CDR3 coding sequence is TGTGCCAGCAGTCAGAACCAACGGACACCGACTTCCTTT.

V usage is TRBV5-1 and J usage is TRBJ2-3; possibly TRBD1 for D (6 bases). The CDR3 is 15 amino acids. Germline V gene lookup returns CDR1 SGHRS and CDR2 YFSETQ. The V end was cut by 0 bases, the J end by 6 bases, with 14 bases between. The CDR3 sequence: CASSLVARTADTQYF. In DNA, the CDR3 is TGCGCCAGCAGCTTGGTGGCTAGGACAGCGGATACGCAGTATTTT.

In its sample, this clonotype was seen many times. The chain is built from TRBV12-5 and TRBJ1-4; 8 bases are shared with TRBD1. Germline-derived CDR1 and CDR2 are LGHNT and FRNRAP. The CDR3 contains 15 residues. Trimming removed 5 bases from V and 8 bases from J; junction bases left unmatched: 10. CDR3 coding DNA: TGTGCTAGTGGTAAAACGACAGGGGTTGGCGAAAAACTGTTTTTT. It is translated as CASGKTTGVGEKLFF.

V and J are TRBV10-3 and TRBJ1-5, with TRBD1 as a possible D gene (6 bases). Trimming cost V 5 bases and J 6 bases, with 17 bases left between them. The CDR3 runs to 15 residues. CDR1 ENHRY and CDR2 SYGVKD come from the germline V gene. The CDR3 spells CAISHMKGGSQPQHF. The CDR3 bases are TGTGCCATCAGTCATATGAAAGGGGGTAGTCAGCCCCAGCATTTT.

This clonotype was observed a few times. The chain recombines TRBV3-1 with TRBJ2-2; tentative D call: TRBD1 (5 bases). The V gene's germline CDR1 is LGHDT and CDR2 YNNKEL (reference sequence). The CDR3 extends over 14 amino acids. Trimming removed 3 bases at V and 7 bases at J, with 12 bases between. DNA of the CDR3: TGTGCCAGCAGCCATGCAGGGTCGCACGGGGAGCTGTTTTTT. As protein: CASSHAGSHGELFF.

This rearrangement joins TRBV10-3 to TRBJ2-5; tentative D call: TRBD1 (6 bases). Germline CDR1 is ENHRY and CDR2 is SYGVKD. The CDR3 is 14 amino acids. Trimming cost V 4 bases and J 5 bases, with 14 bases left between them. CDR3 protein: CAISAGHPEETQYF. The CDR3 nucleotides are TGTGCCATCAGTGCGGGACATCCAGAGGAGACCCAGTACTTC.

The chain joins TRBV18 to TRBJ2-7, with 13 bases identical to TRBD2. V shed 2 bases, J shed 6 bases, and the junction held 7 bases outside the gene matches. Germline values: CDR1 KGHSH, CDR2 LQKENI. The CDR3 contains 16 residues. CDR3 nucleotide sequence: TGTGCCAGCTCACCAGAACCGACTAGCGGGAGGCTCGAGCAGTACTTC. Its translation: CASSPEPTSGRLEQYF. Variable domain in full (rest from reference TRBV18 and TRBJ2-7): NAGVMQNPRHLVRRRGQEARLRCSPMKGHSHVYWYRQLPEEGLKFMVYLQKENIIDESGMPKERFSAEFPKEGPSILRIQQVVRGDSAAYFCASSPEPTSGRLEQYFGPGTRLTVT.

V usage is TRBV6-1 and J usage is TRBJ1-5; 8 positions match TRBD1. V shed 7 bases and J 2 bases; nucleotides not matched to a gene: 4. CDR3 length: 14 residues. Germline assignment: CDR1 MNHNS and CDR2 SASEGT. CDR3 region: CASTIQGGNQPQHF. The CDR3 DNA follows: TGTGCCAGCACGATACAGGGGGGCAATCAGCCCCAGCATTTT.

A few counts support this clonotype. The chain carries TRBV24-1 and TRBJ2-1; 12 bases match TRBD2. The CDR3 totals 19 residues. Germline CDR1 KGHDR, CDR2 SFDVKD. J was trimmed by 1 base and V by 4 bases; bases with no gene match: 10. CDR3 sequence: CATSDTGTSGLRSYNEQFF. The CDR3, as DNA: TGTGCCACCAGTGACACCGGGACTAGCGGGTTAAGGTCCTACAATGAGCAGTTCTTC.

This clonotype was found many times. This chain uses TRBV10-3 with TRBJ2-7; 10 positions agree with TRBD1. The V gene's germline CDR1 is ENHRY and CDR2 SYGVKD. V was pared by 6 bases and J by 6 bases, with 8 bases of the junction left unmatched. The CDR3 is 14 residues long. The CDR3: CAIRPGQGWAEQYF. CDR3 sequence (DNA): TGTGCCATCAGGCCGGGACAGGGGTGGGCCGAGCAGTACTTC.

The chain uses TRBV7-9 and TRBJ1-2, with D possibly matching TRBD1 (5 bases). Germline CDR1 is SEHNR and CDR2 is FQNEAQ (reference sequence). The V end lost 5 bases, the J end lost 6 bases, and 19 bases lay between the germline ends. The CDR3 loop spans 15 amino acids. The DNA for the CDR3 is TGTGCCAGCAGCCCTTGGGGCAGGGAGGGAAATGGCTACACCTTC. Its translation is CASSPWGREGNGYTF.

About this clonotype itself: This may stem from a read error, because a much larger clone lies one nucleotide away. In DNA, the CDR3 is TGTGCCAGCTCCCAGGTGGCCAATTCACCCCTCCACTTT. Amino acids: CASSQVANSPLHF. The chain combines TRBV2 with TRBJ1-6; no clear D gene. Trimming took 8 bases from V and 7 from J, leaving 12 bases between them. The germline V gene has CDR1 SNHLY and CDR2 FYNNEI. CDR3 length: 13 residues. Using reference TRBV2 and TRBJ1-6 for the parts outside the CDR3, the full variable domain is EPEVTQTPSHQVTQMGQEVILRCVPISNHLYFYWYRQILGQKVEFLVSFYNNEISEKSEIFDDQFSVERPDGSNFTLKIRSTKLEDSAMYFCASSQVANSPLHFGNGTRLTVT.

This CDR3 is CASSLLGVPRRPWGSPLHF. The CDR3 coding sequence is TGCGCCAGCAGCTTGTTAGGGGTGCCGCGGCGACCTTGGGGATCACCCCTCCACTTT. The V and J genes are TRBV5-1 and TRBJ1-6, with a weak D call TRBD1 (5 bases). The ends were cut back, 1 base at V and 10 bases at J, with 27 bases in the middle. Germline-derived CDR1 and CDR2 are SGHRS and YFSETQ. The CDR3 is 19 amino acids.

The V gene is TRBV11-2, the J gene TRBJ2-2; no clear D gene. CDR1 and CDR2 from the germline V gene are SGHAT and FQNNGV. Trimming removed 5 bases from V and 0 bases from J, with 7 bases in between. The CDR3 contains 14 residues. The CDR3 DNA reads as TGTGCCAGCAGCCTTTCAGCGAACACCGGGGAGCTGTTTTTT. Amino acids: CASSLSANTGELFF. Full variable domain (outside the CDR3, taken from reference TRBV11-2 and TRBJ2-2): EAGVAQSPRYKIIEKRQSVAFWCNPISGHATLYWYQQILGQGPKLLIQFQNNGVVDDSQLPKDRFSAERLKGVDSTLKIQPAKLEDSAVYLCASSLSANTGELFFGEGSRLTVL.